This T cell receptor (beta chain) was found in a study of HIV-infected patients and healthy controls. General observations from the study: Unequal distinct sequence numbers between patients and controls complicated comparisons. Healthy controls shared more CDR3 sequences between individuals than HIV-infected patients did. During therapy, HIV-associated CDR3s fell significantly in frequency, while CMV-associated CDR3s did not change significantly.

Approximately 510 ng RNA was reverse transcribed with alpha and beta constant-region primers. Each of the alpha and beta chains got its own library through chain-specific third strand synthesis with indices. Ligation attached cDNA to a 5' RACE adapter that carried a random hexamer and SP2 site. TCRdb reanalysed the 5' RACE reads using MiXCR and keeps one entry per CDR3 protein. Found here are 6,000 to 8,500 distinct CDR3 sequences, less than 8.5% of them singletons; the top ten hold 7.5% to 10%. This clonotype has a count of ten or more. Its antigen is not identified. All unsorted peripheral T cells were captured because whole blood was used without fractionation. CDR1 LNHDA and CDR2 SQIVND come from the germline V gene (reference sequence). The V end lost 3 bases, the J end lost 1 base, and 12 bases lay between the germline ends. The CDR3 covers 15 residues.

The source of this sequence is an adult with HIV infection. The specimen comprised blood, sampled before antiretroviral therapy. The rearrangement links TRBV19 to TRBJ1-1; tentatively, D is TRBD1 (6 bases). The CDR3 region is CASSIGGGANTEAFF. DNA of the CDR3: TGTGCCAGTAGTATCGGTGGGGGGGCGAACACTGAAGCTTTCTTT.